A single count supports the clone carrying this T cell receptor beta chain. This record belongs to a study of blood T cell repertoires in COVID-19. CDR1 SNHLY and CDR2 FYNNEI come from the germline V gene. Trimming took 7 bases from V and 2 from J; bases not matched to a gene: 11. The CDR3 is made up of 16 amino acids. TCRdb keeps only in-frame clones here, not all; method: immunoSEQ multiplex PCR. Among hundreds of thousands of clones listed, 75% to 85% were seen once. V and J are TRBV2 and TRBJ1-1; 9 nucleotides line up with TRBD1. The origin of this receptor is a human donor in a cohort sampled during active COVID-19. The sequenced sample consisted of peripheral blood. CDR3 region: CASILQGASRNTEAFF. The CDR3, as DNA: TGTGCCAGCATATTACAGGGGGCGAGTCGAAACACTGAAGCTTTCTTT.